This section outlines one T cell receptor beta chain sequence together with its context. What it binds is not known. The sample holds other DNA sequences that translate to the same CDR3. These data originate in a study of OX40 agonist ivuxolimab in advanced cancers. Study information: It was ivuxolimab, an agonistic anti-OX40 (CD134) antibody, that patients were treated with.

The V end lost 7 bases, the J end lost 1 base, and 17 bases lay between the germline ends. The CDR3 length is 15 residues. Germline loops: CDR1 SQVTM, CDR2 ANQGSEA. General study points: Clonal expansion was seen in CD4+ and CD8+ blood T cells by week 6 at 0.1 to 3.0 mg/kg.

Data came from immunoSEQ multiplex PCR; TCRdb stores just in-frame clones and leaves some out. The sample consists of around 37,000 clones, 65% to 90% of them appearing once. The V call is TRBV29-1, the J call TRBJ1-5, with unresolved D. The source material was CD4+ or CD8+ T cells sorted from blood, sampled in a trial of the OX40 agonist ivuxolimab. The receptor's source is an adult with an advanced solid tumor such as melanoma, head and neck, liver or kidney cancer. The CDR3 loop reads CSAQVGGGSNQPQHF. The DNA for the CDR3 is TGCAGCGCCCAGGTGGGTGGAGGCAGCAATCAGCCCCAGCATTTT.